The rows below give T cell receptor beta chains drawn from one sample of a study of patients and donors after allogeneic stem cell transplantation. TCRdb re-called the RT-PCR reads through MiXCR, storing one row per CDR3 protein. The table lists more than 850,000 distinct CDR3 sequences, roughly 18% of them singletons. The sequenced material came from blood, either unsorted or a sorted T cell fraction (not recorded which). The receptor source for this set is a human donor who was either an allogeneic HSCT recipient or a stem cell or donor lymphocyte infusion donor (not recorded which). It is not recorded whose cells these are; they may come from a transplant donor. The CDR3 runs from the conserved cysteine through the conserved F or W. The order of the fields is clone size, V gene, D gene, J gene, CDR3 length, CDR3 protein, CDR3 DNA. D genes are given only for firm matches. Not every row has a clone size; where given, it reads once, few, many or a size class.

clone size: .; V gene: TRBV5-1; D gene: TRBD2; J gene: TRBJ2-4; CDR3 length: 17; CDR3 protein: CASSLVSSGLAKNIQYF; CDR3 DNA: TGCGCCAGCAGCTTGGTATCTAGCGGACTAGCCAAAAACATTCAGTACTTC
clone size: few; V gene: TRBV20-1; D gene: .; J gene: TRBJ2-6; CDR3 length: 19; CDR3 protein: CSARGFMKTTHSGANVLTF; CDR3 DNA: TGCAGTGCTAGAGGGTTCATGAAGACTACCCACTCTGGGGCCAACGTCCTGACTTTC
clone size: .; V gene: TRBV19; D gene: .; J gene: TRBJ2-6; CDR3 length: 16; CDR3 protein: CASIRTGVPGANVLTF; CDR3 DNA: TGTGCCAGTATTCGAACGGGAGTTCCCGGGGCCAACGTCCTGACTTTC
clone size: few; V gene: TRBV6-1; D gene: .; J gene: TRBJ1-5; CDR3 length: 14; CDR3 protein: CASRPTRFNQPQHF; CDR3 DNA: TGTGCCAGCAGACCTACTCGCTTCAATCAGCCCCAGCATTTT
clone size: .; V gene: TRBV5-1; D gene: .; J gene: TRBJ2-7; CDR3 length: 14; CDR3 protein: CASSEVTGPYEQYF; CDR3 DNA: TGCGCCAGCAGCGAAGTGACAGGTCCCTACGAGCAGTACTTC
clone size: few; V gene: TRBV6-1; D gene: .; J gene: TRBJ1-5; CDR3 length: 13; CDR3 protein: CASRRGNNQPQHF; CDR3 DNA: TGTGCCAGCAGAAGGGGGAACAATCAGCCCCAGCATTTT
clone size: many; V gene: TRBV9; D gene: .; J gene: TRBJ2-2; CDR3 length: 12; CDR3 protein: CASSPATGELFF; CDR3 DNA: TGTGCCAGCAGTCCGGCGACCGGGGAGCTGTTTTTT
clone size: .; V gene: TRBV2; D gene: .; J gene: TRBJ2-7; CDR3 length: 15; CDR3 protein: CASTPGQGKTYEQYF; CDR3 DNA: TGTGCCAGCACCCCTGGTCAGGGAAAAACATACGAGCAGTACTTC
clone size: few; V gene: TRBV5-1; D gene: TRBD2; J gene: TRBJ2-1; CDR3 length: 15; CDR3 protein: CASTASGLSYNEQFF; CDR3 DNA: TGCGCCAGCACGGCTAGCGGGCTCTCCTACAATGAGCAGTTCTTC
clone size: .; V gene: TRBV4-3; D gene: .; J gene: TRBJ1-2; CDR3 length: 13; CDR3 protein: CASSQVSGIGYTF; CDR3 DNA: TGCGCCAGCAGCCAGGTATCAGGGATTGGCTACACCTTC
clone size: few; V gene: TRBV11-2; D gene: TRBD1; J gene: TRBJ2-5; CDR3 length: 16; CDR3 protein: CASSLGDRGGYETQYF; CDR3 DNA: TGTGCCAGCAGCTTAGGGGACAGGGGAGGTTACGAGACCCAGTACTTC
clone size: many; V gene: TRBV20-1; D gene: .; J gene: TRBJ2-2; CDR3 length: 15; CDR3 protein: CSARDRVGDTGELFF; CDR3 DNA: TGCAGTGCTAGAGATCGAGTGGGAGATACCGGGGAGCTGTTTTTT
clone size: .; V gene: TRBV20-1; D gene: TRBD1; J gene: TRBJ2-3; CDR3 length: 15; CDR3 protein: CSARDRQGSTDTQYF; CDR3 DNA: TGCAGTGCTAGAGATCGACAGGGGAGCACAGATACGCAGTATTTT
clone size: few; V gene: TRBV7-2; D gene: TRBD2; J gene: TRBJ2-1; CDR3 length: 12; CDR3 protein: CASSYQAGDLFF; CDR3 DNA: TGTGCCAGCAGCTATCAAGCGGGAGACCTGTTCTTC
clone size: .; V gene: TRBV6-1; D gene: TRBD1; J gene: TRBJ2-7; CDR3 length: 14; CDR3 protein: CASSGQGAGDEQYF; CDR3 DNA: TGTGCCAGCAGCGGACAGGGGGCAGGCGACGAGCAGTACTTC
clone size: .; V gene: TRBV28; D gene: .; J gene: TRBJ2-5; CDR3 length: 15; CDR3 protein: CASSLWGTAGETQYF; CDR3 DNA: TGTGCCAGCAGTTTATGGGGGACAGCGGGAGAGACCCAGTACTTC
clone size: few; V gene: TRBV20-1; D gene: .; J gene: TRBJ1-3; CDR3 length: 15; CDR3 protein: CSARPSKSSGNTIYF; CDR3 DNA: TGCAGTGCTAGACCCAGTAAAAGCTCTGGAAACACCATATATTTT
clone size: .; V gene: TRBV29-1; D gene: .; J gene: TRBJ2-5; CDR3 length: 15; CDR3 protein: CSGSLGTDPQETQYF; CDR3 DNA: TGCAGCGGATCCCTGGGTACAGATCCCCAAGAGACCCAGTACTTC
clone size: few; V gene: TRBV7-9; D gene: .; J gene: TRBJ2-3; CDR3 length: 14; CDR3 protein: CASSFPMGTDTQYF; CDR3 DNA: TGTGCCAGCAGCTTCCCGATGGGCACAGATACGCAGTATTTT
clone size: few; V gene: TRBV25-1; D gene: TRBD1; J gene: TRBJ1-1; CDR3 length: 15; CDR3 protein: CASSDKGQGDTEAFF; CDR3 DNA: TGTGCCAGCAGTGACAAAGGACAGGGGGACACTGAAGCTTTCTTT
clone size: few; V gene: TRBV29-1; D gene: TRBD1; J gene: TRBJ1-2; CDR3 length: 15; CDR3 protein: CSVEDSGTVNYGYTF; CDR3 DNA: TGCAGCGTTGAAGATTCTGGGACAGTTAACTATGGCTACACCTTC
clone size: many; V gene: TRBV12-3/TRBV12-4; D gene: .; J gene: TRBJ1-2; CDR3 length: 17; CDR3 protein: CASSSRERLITNYGYTF; CDR3 DNA: TGTGCCAGCAGTTCAAGAGAGCGACTAATTACTAACTATGGCTACACCTTC
clone size: few; V gene: TRBV10-3; D gene: .; J gene: TRBJ1-5; CDR3 length: 17; CDR3 protein: CAISESLSGLFNQPQHF; CDR3 DNA: TGTGCCATCAGTGAGTCGTTGTCGGGGCTATTCAATCAGCCCCAGCATTTT
clone size: .; V gene: TRBV29-1; D gene: .; J gene: TRBJ2-7; CDR3 length: 11; CDR3 protein: CSGLQGSEQYF; CDR3 DNA: TGCAGCGGACTACAGGGTTCCGAGCAGTACTTC
clone size: .; V gene: TRBV28; D gene: .; J gene: TRBJ1-1; CDR3 length: 14; CDR3 protein: CASSLPGANTEAFF; CDR3 DNA: TGTGCCAGCAGCCTTCCGGGGGCGAACACTGAAGCTTTCTTT
clone size: .; V gene: TRBV15; D gene: TRBD1; J gene: TRBJ1-4; CDR3 length: 15; CDR3 protein: CATSRGTTGVEKLFF; CDR3 DNA: TGTGCCACCAGCAGAGGCACGACAGGGGTTGAAAAACTGTTTTTT
clone size: .; V gene: TRBV14; D gene: TRBD2; J gene: TRBJ2-3; CDR3 length: 15; CDR3 protein: CASSPVSGGSDTQYF; CDR3 DNA: TGTGCCAGCAGCCCCGTGAGCGGGGGGTCCGATACGCAGTATTTT
clone size: .; V gene: TRBV7-3; D gene: .; J gene: TRBJ2-5; CDR3 length: 14; CDR3 protein: CASSLTGSRETQYF; CDR3 DNA: TGTGCCAGCAGCTTAACTGGGAGCCGGGAGACCCAGTACTTC
clone size: few; V gene: TRBV12-3/TRBV12-4; D gene: .; J gene: TRBJ1-1; CDR3 length: 14; CDR3 protein: CASSPYRANTEAFF; CDR3 DNA: TGTGCCAGCAGTCCGTACAGGGCAAACACTGAAGCTTTCTTT
clone size: once; V gene: TRBV4-3; D gene: .; J gene: TRBJ1-2; CDR3 length: 16; CDR3 protein: CASSHGGEEANYGYTF; CDR3 DNA: TGCGCCAGCAGCCACGGGGGGGAGGAGGCTAACTATGGCTACACCTTC
clone size: many; V gene: TRBV12-3/TRBV12-4; D gene: TRBD1; J gene: TRBJ2-1; CDR3 length: 14; CDR3 protein: CASSSSQGASEQFF; CDR3 DNA: TGTGCCAGCAGTTCGTCACAGGGGGCAAGTGAGCAGTTCTTC